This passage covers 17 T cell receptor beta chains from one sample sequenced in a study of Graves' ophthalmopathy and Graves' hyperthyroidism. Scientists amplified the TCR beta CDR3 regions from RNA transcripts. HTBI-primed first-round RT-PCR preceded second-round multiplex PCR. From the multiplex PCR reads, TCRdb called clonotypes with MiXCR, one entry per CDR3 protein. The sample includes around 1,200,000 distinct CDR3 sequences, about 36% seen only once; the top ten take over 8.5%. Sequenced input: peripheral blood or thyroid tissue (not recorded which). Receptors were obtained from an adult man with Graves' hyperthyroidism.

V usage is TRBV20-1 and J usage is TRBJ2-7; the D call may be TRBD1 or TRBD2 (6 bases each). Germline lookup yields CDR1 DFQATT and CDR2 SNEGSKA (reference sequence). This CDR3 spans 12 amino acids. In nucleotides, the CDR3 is TGCAGCGGAGGGGGAATCTCCTACGAGCAGTACTTC. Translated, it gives CSGGGISYEQYF.

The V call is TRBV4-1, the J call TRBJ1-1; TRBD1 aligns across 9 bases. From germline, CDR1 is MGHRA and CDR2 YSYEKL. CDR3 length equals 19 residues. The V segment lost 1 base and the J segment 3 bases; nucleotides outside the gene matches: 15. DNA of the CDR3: TGCGCCAGCAGCCAAGTTTCAGGACAGGGGCTTCCTGGGGACACTGAAGCTTTCTTT. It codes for CASSQVSGQGLPGDTEAFF.

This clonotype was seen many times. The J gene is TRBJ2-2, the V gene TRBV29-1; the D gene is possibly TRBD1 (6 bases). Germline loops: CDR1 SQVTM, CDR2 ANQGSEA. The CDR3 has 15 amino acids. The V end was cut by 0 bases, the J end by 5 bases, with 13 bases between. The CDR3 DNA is TGCAGCGTTGAAGATCCTGACAGGATAACCGGGGAGCTGTTTTTT. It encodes CSVEDPDRITGELFF.

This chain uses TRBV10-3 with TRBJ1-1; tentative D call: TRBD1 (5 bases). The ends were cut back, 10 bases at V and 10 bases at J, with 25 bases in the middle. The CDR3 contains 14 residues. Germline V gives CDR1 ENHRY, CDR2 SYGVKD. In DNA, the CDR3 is TGTGCCAGCAGCCAAGAATTGACAGCCCCAGGAGCTTTCTTT. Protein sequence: CASSQELTAPGAFF.

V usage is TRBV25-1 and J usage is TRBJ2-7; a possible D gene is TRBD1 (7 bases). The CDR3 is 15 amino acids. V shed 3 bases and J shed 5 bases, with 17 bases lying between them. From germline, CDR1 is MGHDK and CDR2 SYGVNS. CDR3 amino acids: CASSDPRGTGDEQYF. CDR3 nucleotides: TGTGCCAGCAGTGACCCCAGGGGGACTGGCGACGAGCAGTACTTC.

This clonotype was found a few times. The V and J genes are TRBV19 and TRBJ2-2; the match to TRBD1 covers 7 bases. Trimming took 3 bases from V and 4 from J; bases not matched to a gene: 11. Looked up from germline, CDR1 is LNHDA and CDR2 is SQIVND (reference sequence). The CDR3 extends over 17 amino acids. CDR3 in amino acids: CASSMIKGTAVTGELFF. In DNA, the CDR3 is TGTGCCAGTAGTATGATAAAAGGGACAGCGGTCACCGGGGAGCTGTTTTTT.

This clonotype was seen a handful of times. CDR3 nucleotides: TGTGCCAGCAGCGTAGCTCCCCGGGACACAGAGACCCAGTACTTC. Amino acid sequence: CASSVAPRDTETQYF. J is TRBJ2-5 and V is TRBV7-3; TRBD1 is a possible D gene (6 bases). Germline V CDR1 and CDR2: SGHTA, FQGTGA. The CDR3 has 15 amino acids. V lost 5 bases to trimming and J lost 4 bases, with 17 bases between them.

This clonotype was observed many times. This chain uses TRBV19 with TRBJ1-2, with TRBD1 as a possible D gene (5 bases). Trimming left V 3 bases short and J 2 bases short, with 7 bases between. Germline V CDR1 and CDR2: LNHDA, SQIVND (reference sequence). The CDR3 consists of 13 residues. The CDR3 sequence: CASSIRVNYGYTF. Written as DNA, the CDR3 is TGTGCCAGTAGTATCAGGGTCAACTATGGCTACACCTTC. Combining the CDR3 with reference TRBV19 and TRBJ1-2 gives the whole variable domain DGGITQSPKYLFRKEGQNVTLSCEQNLNHDAMYWYRQDPGQGLRLIYYSQIVNDFQKGDIAEGYSVSREKKESFPLTVTSAQKNPTAFYLCASSIRVNYGYTFGSGTRLTVV.

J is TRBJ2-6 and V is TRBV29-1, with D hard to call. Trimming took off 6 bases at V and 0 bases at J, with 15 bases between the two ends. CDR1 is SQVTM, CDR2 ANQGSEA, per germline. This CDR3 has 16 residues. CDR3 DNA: TGCAGCGTCGTAAGGATGAACAGCTCTGGGGCCAACGTCCTGACTTTC. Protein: CSVVRMNSSGANVLTF. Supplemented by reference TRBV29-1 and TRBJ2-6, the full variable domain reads SAVISQKPSRDICQRGTSLTIQCQVDSQVTMMFWYRQQPGQSLTLIATANQGSEATYESGFVIDKFPISRPNLTFSTLTVSNMSPEDSSIYLCSVVRMNSSGANVLTFGAGSRLTVL.

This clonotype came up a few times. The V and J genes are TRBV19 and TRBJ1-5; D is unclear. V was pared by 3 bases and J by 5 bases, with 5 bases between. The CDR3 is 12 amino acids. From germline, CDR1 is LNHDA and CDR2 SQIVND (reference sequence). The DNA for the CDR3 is TGTGCCAGTAGTATTCTACATCAGCCCCAGCATTTT. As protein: CASSILHQPQHF.

The CDR3 sequence is CASSVTPGQGTGELFF. CDR3 DNA: TGTGCCAGCAGCGTAACACCGGGACAGGGGACCGGGGAGCTGTTTTTT. The gene calls are TRBV9 and TRBJ2-2; TRBD1 agrees at 10 bases. Looked up from germline, CDR1 is SGDLS and CDR2 is YYNGEE. The V and J ends lost 1 base and 5 bases, in that order; junction bases with no gene match: 5. The CDR3 loop spans 16 amino acids.

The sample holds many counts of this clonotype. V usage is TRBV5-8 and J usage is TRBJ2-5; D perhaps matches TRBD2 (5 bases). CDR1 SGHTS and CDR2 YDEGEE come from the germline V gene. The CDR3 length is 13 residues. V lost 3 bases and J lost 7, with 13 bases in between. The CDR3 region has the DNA TGTGCCAGCAGCTCAACGCCGGAGGCGACCCAGTACTTC. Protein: CASSSTPEATQYF.

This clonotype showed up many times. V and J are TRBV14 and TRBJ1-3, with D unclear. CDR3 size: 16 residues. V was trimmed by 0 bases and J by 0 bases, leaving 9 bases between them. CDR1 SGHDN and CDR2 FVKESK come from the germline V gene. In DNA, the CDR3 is TGTGCCAGCAGCCAAGATCTGGCGTCCTCTGGAAACACCATATATTTT. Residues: CASSQDLASSGNTIYF. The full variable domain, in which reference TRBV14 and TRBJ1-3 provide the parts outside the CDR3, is EAGVTQFPSHSVIEKGQTVTLRCDPISGHDNLYWYRRVMGKEIKFLLHFVKESKQDESGMPNNRFLAERTGGTYSTLKVQPAELEDSGVYFCASSQDLASSGNTIYFGEGSWLTVV.

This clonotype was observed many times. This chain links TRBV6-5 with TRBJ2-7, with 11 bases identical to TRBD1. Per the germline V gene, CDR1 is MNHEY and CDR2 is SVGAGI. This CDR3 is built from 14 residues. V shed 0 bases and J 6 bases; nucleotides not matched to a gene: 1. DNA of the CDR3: TGTGCCAGCAGTTACTCTGGGACAGGGGGCGAGCAGTACTTC. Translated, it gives CASSYSGTGGEQYF.

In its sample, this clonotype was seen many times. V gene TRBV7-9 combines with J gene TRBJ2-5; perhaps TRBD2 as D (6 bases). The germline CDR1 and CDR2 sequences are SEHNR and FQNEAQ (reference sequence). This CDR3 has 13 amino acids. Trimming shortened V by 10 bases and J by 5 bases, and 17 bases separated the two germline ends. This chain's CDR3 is CATTGRAGETQYF. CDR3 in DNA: TGTGCCACCACGGGGCGAGCGGGCGAGACCCAGTACTTC.

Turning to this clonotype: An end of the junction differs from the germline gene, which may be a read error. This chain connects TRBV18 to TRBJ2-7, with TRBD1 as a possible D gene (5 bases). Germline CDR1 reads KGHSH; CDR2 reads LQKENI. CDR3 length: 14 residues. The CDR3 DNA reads TGTGCGAGCTCACCCGTAAATCTGGACAACGAGCAGTACTTC. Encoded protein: CASSPVNLDNEQYF.

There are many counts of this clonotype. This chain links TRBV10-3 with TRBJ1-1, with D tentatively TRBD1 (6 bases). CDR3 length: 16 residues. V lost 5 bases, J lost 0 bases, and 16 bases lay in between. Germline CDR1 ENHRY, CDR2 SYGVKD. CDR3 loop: CAISSSWGRVNTEAFF. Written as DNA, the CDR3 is TGTGCCATCAGTAGCTCGTGGGGGCGCGTGAACACTGAAGCTTTCTTT.